Listed below are T cell receptor beta chains from one sample, sequenced in a study of neurological immune-mediated disorders. MiXCR, run by TCRdb on the 5' RACE reads, gives a single entry per CDR3 protein. The sample lists about 44,000 distinct CDR3 sequences, about a fifth seen once, with approximately 4.2% in the top ten. The sequenced material came from PBMCs. These receptors came from a man between 60 and 75 years old with HTLV-1-associated myelopathy (HAM/TSP). The CDR3 runs from the conserved cysteine through the conserved F or W. The D gene is left open where the match is weak. Clone size is given for some rows only: seen once, a few or many times, or a class if the clone is expanded.

CDR3nt	CDR3aa	d_gene	abundance	v_gene	len	j_gene
TGCGCCAGCAGCCCAGAACGAACTGAGCAGTTCTTC	CASSPERTEQFF	.	many	TRBV5-1	12	TRBJ2-1
TGTGCCAGCAGCCCGTCAATGAACACTGAAGCTTTCTTT	CASSPSMNTEAFF	.	.	TRBV7-6	13	TRBJ1-1
TGTGCCAGCAGCTTAGGGCAGACGGGGGGATCGACTGAAGCTTTCTTT	CASSLGQTGGSTEAFF	.	many	TRBV11-3	16	TRBJ1-1
TGTGCCAGCAGTTTGGCAGGCCTCTCTGGGGCCAACGTCCTGACTTTC	CASSLAGLSGANVLTF	.	many	TRBV28	16	TRBJ2-6
TGCGCCAGCAGCTTGGATTCCGGCGGTCAAGAGACCCAGTACTTC	CASSLDSGGQETQYF	.	.	TRBV5-1	15	TRBJ2-5
TGTGCCAGCAGCCTGGACAGGGTTGAAGAGACCCAGTACTTC	CASSLDRVEETQYF	TRBD1	.	TRBV11-2	14	TRBJ2-5
TGTGCCAGCAGCCAAGTTGGTAGCGGGAGCATCTACGAGCAGTACTTC	CASSQVGSGSIYEQYF	TRBD2	many	TRBV4-2	16	TRBJ2-7
TGTGCCAGCAGAGAAAGGGACCAGGTGATAGCCAAAAACATTCAGTACTTC	CASRERDQVIAKNIQYF	.	once	TRBV7-3	17	TRBJ2-4
TGTGCCATCACACCGACTAGCGGCACAACTACGCAGTATTTT	CAITPTSGTTTQYF	TRBD2	.	TRBV10-3	14	TRBJ2-3
TGCGCCAGCAGCCCCGGACTAGCGGGAGCAGATACGCAGTATTTT	CASSPGLAGADTQYF	TRBD2	many	TRBV5-1	15	TRBJ2-3
TGCGCCAGCAGCCCGTCCGGGGGGACTGAAGCTTTCTTT	CASSPSGGTEAFF	.	many	TRBV5-1	13	TRBJ1-1
TGTGCCAGCAGTTTATGGCGTCTCTCCTACGAGCAGTACTTC	CASSLWRLSYEQYF	.	many	TRBV12-3/TRBV12-4	14	TRBJ2-7
TGTGCCAGCAGACAGAAAAAAAGGGCTTTCTTT	CASRQKKRAFF	.	.	TRBV28	11	TRBJ1-1
TGTGCCAGCAGCTCCCGGATCAGGAGGACTGGGGCCAACGTCCTGACTTTC	CASSSRIRRTGANVLTF	.	.	TRBV7-9	17	TRBJ2-6
TGTGCCAGCAGCGCGGGGACTAGCGGGGGTGGGGGTACCCAGTACTTC	CASSAGTSGGGGTQYF	TRBD2	.	TRBV9	16	TRBJ2-5
TGCAGCGTCATAATGGGGGGGCGCGACTATGGCTACACCTTC	CSVIMGGRDYGYTF	.	many	TRBV29-1	14	TRBJ1-2
TGTGCCAGCACCGTTGTAGCGGGGGGGGACGGTAAGCAGTTCTTC	CASTVVAGGDGKQFF	TRBD2	many	TRBV9	15	TRBJ2-1
TGTGCCAGCAGCTGGTGGGACACTTATCAGCCCCAGCATTTT	CASSWWDTYQPQHF	.	.	TRBV7-2	14	TRBJ1-5
TGTGCCAGTAGTATAGAAGGAGCGGTATACAATGAGCAGTTCTTC	CASSIEGAVYNEQFF	.	.	TRBV19	15	TRBJ2-1
TGTGCCAGCAGCCAAGATAAGATTTCTGGGGCCAACGTCCTGACTTTC	CASSQDKISGANVLTF	.	many	TRBV4-2	16	TRBJ2-6
TGCAGTGCTTCAGGGGGAGTTTACGAGCAGTACTTC	CSASGGVYEQYF	TRBD1	many	TRBV20-1	12	TRBJ2-7
TGCAGTGCTAGAAGGGACTTCCAAGAGACCCAGTACTTC	CSARRDFQETQYF	.	medium-sized	TRBV20-1	13	TRBJ2-5
TGCGCCAGCAGCTTGGAGACACTTCAATACAATGAGCAGTTCTTC	CASSLETLQYNEQFF	.	many	TRBV5-1	15	TRBJ2-1
TGTGCCAGCAGCACCGACACAGGGGAGGCAGGAAACACCATATATTTT	CASSTDTGEAGNTIYF	TRBD1	many	TRBV7-9	16	TRBJ1-3
TGTGCCAGCAGCTTGCTGGGGGTATCTGGAAACACCATATATTTT	CASSLLGVSGNTIYF	.	many	TRBV13	15	TRBJ1-3
TGCAGTGCGCCCAAAAGACCGGGACAGGAGGGCTACGAGCAGTACTTC	CSAPKRPGQEGYEQYF	TRBD1	.	TRBV20-1	16	TRBJ2-7
TGCAGTGCTAGAGATACCCGGACCAAAGGAAACACCATATATTTT	CSARDTRTKGNTIYF	.	many	TRBV20-1	15	TRBJ1-3
TGTGCCTGGAGGCCAGTGCCGAACACTGAAGCTTTCTTT	CAWRPVPNTEAFF	.	once	TRBV30	13	TRBJ1-1
TGTGCCACCAGTGATTCCGACAAGGGGGTTTACAATGAGCAGTTCTTC	CATSDSDKGVYNEQFF	.	many	TRBV24-1	16	TRBJ2-1
TGTGCCAGCAGATCCTCTAGGACAGGGGGTATGAGGGAGCTGTTTTTT	CASRSSRTGGMRELFF	TRBD1	many	TRBV12-3/TRBV12-4	16	TRBJ2-2
TGTGCCAGCAGCCCTTCAGGGGTCGCGGATACGCAGTATTTT	CASSPSGVADTQYF	.	many	TRBV7-9	14	TRBJ2-3
TGTGCCAGTGGCCGATATAGCAATCAGCCCCAGCATTTT	CASGRYSNQPQHF	.	many	TRBV27	13	TRBJ1-5
TGCAGTGCTAGAGATCCAGCAGGCCTTACTGAAGCTTTCTTT	CSARDPAGLTEAFF	.	many	TRBV20-1	14	TRBJ1-1
TGCGCCAGCAGCTTGGAAGGGGACGGAAACACCATATATTTT	CASSLEGDGNTIYF	.	many	TRBV5-1	14	TRBJ1-3
TGTGCCATCCGTAGGGGGCATAGCACAGATACGCAGTATTTT	CAIRRGHSTDTQYF	TRBD1	many	TRBV30	14	TRBJ2-3
TGCGCCAGCAGCTTCGGGGTAACGGGGATTGAAGTCCCGGGCTACACCTTC	CASSFGVTGIEVPGYTF	.	many	TRBV5-1	17	TRBJ1-2
TGTGCCAGCAGTTCCCTCCAGGGGCCCACCTCCTACGAGCAGTACTTC	CASSSLQGPTSYEQYF	.	.	TRBV6-2/TRBV6-3	16	TRBJ2-7
TGCAGTGCTAGAGATCTGCGGGCGCGGACCGGGGAGCTGTTTTTT	CSARDLRARTGELFF	.	.	TRBV20-1	15	TRBJ2-2
TGTGCCAGCAGTTTAGCCAGCGGGACTAGCTCCTACGAGCAGTACTTC	CASSLASGTSSYEQYF	TRBD2	many	TRBV12-3/TRBV12-4	16	TRBJ2-7
TGTGCCAGCAGCCTCCACGTAGTCAACACTGAAGCTTTCTTT	CASSLHVVNTEAFF	.	many	TRBV9	14	TRBJ1-1
TGCAGCGCCCAGGGACAGGGGAACACCGGGGAGCTGTTTTTT	CSAQGQGNTGELFF	TRBD1	many	TRBV29-1	14	TRBJ2-2
TGCAGTGCTAGGCCGACGGACAGGGGGCCTCAAGAGACCCAGTACTTC	CSARPTDRGPQETQYF	TRBD1	many	TRBV20-1	16	TRBJ2-5